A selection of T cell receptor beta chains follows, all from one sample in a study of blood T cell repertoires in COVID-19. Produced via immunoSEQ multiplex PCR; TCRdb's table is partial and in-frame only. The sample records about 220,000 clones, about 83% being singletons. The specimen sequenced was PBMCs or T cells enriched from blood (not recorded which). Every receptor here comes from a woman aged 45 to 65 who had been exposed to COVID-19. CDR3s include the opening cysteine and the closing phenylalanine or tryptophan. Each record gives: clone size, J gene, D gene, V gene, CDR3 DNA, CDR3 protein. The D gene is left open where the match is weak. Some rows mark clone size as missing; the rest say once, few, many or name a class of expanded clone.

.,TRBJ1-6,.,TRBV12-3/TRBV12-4,TGTGCCAGCAGTTCAACGTCTATGCCCCTCCACTTT,CASSSTSMPLHF
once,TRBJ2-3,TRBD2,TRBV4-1,TGCGCCAGCACCGCAAGTGGGAGGGCGGGGGGCACAGATACGCAGTATTTT,CASTASGRAGGTDTQYF
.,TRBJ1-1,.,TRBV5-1,TGCGCCAGCAGCTTGAGGCTAGGTGCGAACACTGAAGCTTTCTTT,CASSLRLGANTEAFF
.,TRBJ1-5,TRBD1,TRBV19,TGTGCCAGTAGCCCCGGCGGACAGGGGTACAATCAGCCCCAGCATTTT,CASSPGGQGYNQPQHF
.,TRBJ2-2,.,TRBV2,TGTGCCAGCACCCTGACTGATCACGGGGAGCTGTTTTTT,CASTLTDHGELFF
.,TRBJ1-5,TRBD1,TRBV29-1,TGCAGCGTTGTCCTCACCGGCCGGACAGGGGGTTATCAGCCCCAGCATTTT,CSVVLTGRTGGYQPQHF
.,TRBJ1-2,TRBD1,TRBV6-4,TGTGCCAGCAGTGATGGACAGGGAGGGATTGACGGCTACACCTTC,CASSDGQGGIDGYTF
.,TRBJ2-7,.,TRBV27,TGTGCCAGCAGTTTATCATTGCTTAGCGAGCAGTACTTC,CASSLSLLSEQYF
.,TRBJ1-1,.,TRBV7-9,TGTGCCAGCAGCTCCTACAGGGATACCAACACTGAAGCTTTCTTT,CASSSYRDTNTEAFF
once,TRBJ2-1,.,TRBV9,TGTGCCAGCAGCGTAGAAGCAACTGCCTGGGCATACAATGAGCAGTTCTTC,CASSVEATAWAYNEQFF
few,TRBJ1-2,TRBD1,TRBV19,TGTGCCAGCCTGGGACAGGGCTATGGCTACACCTTC,CASLGQGYGYTF
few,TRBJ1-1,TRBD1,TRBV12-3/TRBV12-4,TGTGCCAGCAGTTCCTCAGGGGGCAGGGAGGCTTTCTTT,CASSSSGGREAFF
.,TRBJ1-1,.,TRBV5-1,TGCGCCAGCAGCCTCAGAGGGAGGGGCGAAGGTGACACTGAAGCTTTCTTT,CASSLRGRGEGDTEAFF
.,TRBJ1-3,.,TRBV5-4,TGTGCCAGCAGTAAGAACACCCGGGCTGGAAACACCATATATTTT,CASSKNTRAGNTIYF
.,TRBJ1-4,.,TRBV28,TGTGCCAGCCACAGACAGGTTGACGAAAAACTGTTTTTT,CASHRQVDEKLFF
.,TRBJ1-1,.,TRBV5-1,TGCGCCAGCAGCCATCAAGGGGGTGCTTTGAACACTGAAGCTTTCTTT,CASSHQGGALNTEAFF
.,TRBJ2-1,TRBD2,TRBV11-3,TGTGCCAGCAGTAGGGGCGGGGGGTCCTACAATGAGCAGTTCTTC,CASSRGGGSYNEQFF
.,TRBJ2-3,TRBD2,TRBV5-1,TGCGCCAGCAGCTTGGGGCTTAGCGGGCGCACAGATACGCAGTATTTT,CASSLGLSGRTDTQYF
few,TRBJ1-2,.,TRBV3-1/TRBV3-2,TGTGCCAGCAGCCAAGATCTGGGGGCCGTCTACACCTTC,CASSQDLGAVYTF
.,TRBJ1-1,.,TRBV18,TGTGCCAGCTCAGCGACTCGCTCCCCCCGAAACACTGAAGCTTTCTTT,CASSATRSPRNTEAFF
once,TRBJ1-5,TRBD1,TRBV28,TGTGCCAGCAGCCTCAGACAGGGGGGAAATCAGCCCCAGCATTTT,CASSLRQGGNQPQHF
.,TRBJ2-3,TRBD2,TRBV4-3,TGCGCCAGCAGCCAACGGGGGGGCTCGGATACGCAGTATTTT,CASSQRGGSDTQYF
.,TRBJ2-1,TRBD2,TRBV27,TGTGCCAGCAAGGGAGGGGTAACCTACAATGAGCAGTTCTTC,CASKGGVTYNEQFF